The clone carrying this TCR beta chain has just one count. Some clones are missing from TCRdb's copy, which holds only in-frame ones; the method was immunoSEQ multiplex PCR. The repertoire consists of around 58,000 clones, with approximately 91% occurring once and the leading ten covering approximately 8%. The data stem from a study of blood T cell repertoires in COVID-19. V gave up 6 bases and J gave up 4 bases; unmatched junction bases: 9. The length of the CDR3 is 15 residues. Germline CDR1 MNHEY, CDR2 SVGAGI. The sample taken for sequencing was peripheral blood. The sequence derives from a woman in her sixties with active or convalescent COVID-19. V is TRBV6-5 and J is TRBJ1-3; TRBD1 aligns across 7 bases. In DNA form, the CDR3 reads TGTGCCAGCAGGATAGGGGGCGCGGAAGGAAACACCATATATTTT. This translates into CASRIGGAEGNTIYF.